The 26 T cell receptor beta chains below all came from one sample that was sequenced in a study of cytomegalovirus exposure and HLA in healthy donors. The PCR had 60 Vbeta and 13 Jbeta primers. Sequenced by immunoSEQ multiplex PCR; TCRdb stores in-frame clones only, minus some. Of about 110,000 clones in the sample, around 64% were seen once. Material: PBMCs. The receptors were sampled from a woman in her thirties in good health and CMV-seronegative.

The chain couples TRBV7-9 to TRBJ2-3; TRBD2 agrees at 12 bases. The V gene end was trimmed by 5 bases and the J gene end by 3 bases; junction bases not matched to a gene: 6. CDR1 and CDR2 from the germline V gene are SEHNR and FQNEAQ (reference sequence). The CDR3 is made up of 16 amino acids. For the CDR3, the DNA is TGTGCCAGCAGCCTTCTAGCGGGAGGGAGGACAGATACGCAGTATTTT. Encoded protein: CASSLLAGGRTDTQYF.

The rearrangement joins TRBV2 to TRBJ1-2; 7 nucleotides align to TRBD1. The CDR3 length is 19 residues. V shed 0 bases, J shed 1 base, and the junction held 14 bases outside the gene matches. Germline CDR1 and CDR2: SNHLY and FYNNEI. Written as DNA, the CDR3 is TGTGCCAGCAGTGAAGCGGTCGGGGCCACAGGGGATTTTAACTATGGCTACACCTTC. It specifies CASSEAVGATGDFNYGYTF.

The chain links TRBV28 to TRBJ1-1; D may be TRBD1 (6 bases). CDR1 and CDR2 from the germline V gene are MDHEN and SYDVKM. V lost 6 bases to trimming and J lost 6 bases, with 11 bases between them. The CDR3 contains 12 residues. The CDR3 sequence: CASSPGGPEAFF. The CDR3 bases are TGTGCCAGCAGCCCGGGGGGGCCTGAAGCTTTCTTT.

J is TRBJ2-2 and V is TRBV4-1; 11 bases are shared with TRBD1. With 3 bases clipped from V and 5 bases from J, the junction kept 8 bases outside the gene matches. The CDR3 has 17 residues. Germline V CDR1 and CDR2: MGHRA, YSYEKL. Here the CDR3 reads CASSHPRDRGYTGELFF. CDR3 coding DNA: TGCGCCAGCAGCCACCCCCGGGACAGGGGGTATACCGGGGAGCTGTTTTTT.

The chain uses TRBV9 and TRBJ1-2; D is unresolved. Trimming removed 0 bases at V and 2 bases at J, with 11 bases between. The germline V gene has CDR1 SGDLS and CDR2 YYNGEE. The CDR3 runs to 15 residues. As DNA, the CDR3 is TGTGCCAGCAGCGTAGATCTCAGAGCGAACTATGGCTACACCTTC. This encodes CASSVDLRANYGYTF.

Note on this clone: This sample includes further DNA sequences coding for the same CDR3. This rearrangement joins TRBV27 to TRBJ2-1; 11 positions match TRBD1. Germline CDR1 is MNHEY and CDR2 is SMNVEV (reference sequence). V lost 5 bases to trimming and J lost 6 bases; unmatched junction nucleotides: 3. This CDR3 has 14 amino acids. In DNA form, the CDR3 reads TGTGCCAGCAGTCTCGGGACAGGGGGCAATGAGCAGTTCTTC. It is translated as CASSLGTGGNEQFF.

This clone was seen only a few times. J is TRBJ2-7 and V is TRBV21-1; the DNA was not compared with TRBD2, the D call given in the table. TRBV21-1 is designated a pseudogene. The CDR3 is made up of 15 amino acids. CDR3 in DNA: TGTGCCAGCAGCAAAGAAGGCGGAAACGACTACGAGCAGTACTTC. This codes for CASSKEGGNDYEQYF.

The gene calls are TRBV19 and TRBJ1-5; 7 bases agree with TRBD1. V lost 8 bases, J lost 0 bases, and 16 bases stayed unmatched. The CDR3 sequence is 18 residues long. CDR1 is LNHDA and CDR2 is SQIVND in the germline V gene (reference sequence). The CDR3 nucleotides read TGTGCCAGTCCACCTTTGGGGACAGTTAACTATAGCAATCAGCCCCAGCATTTT. The encoded protein is CASPPLGTVNYSNQPQHF.

This clone was observed a few times. This chain connects TRBV15 to TRBJ2-7; a possible D gene is TRBD1 (6 bases). Germline V gene sequence: CDR1 LNHNV, CDR2 YYDKDF (reference sequence). There are 13 residues in the CDR3. V was shortened by 2 bases and J by 3 bases, with 8 bases between the two germline ends. Written as DNA, the CDR3 is TGTGCCACCAGCAGACAGGGGCACTACGAGCAGTACTTC. Translation: CATSRQGHYEQYF.

Comment on this clone: The sample carries other DNA sequences with the same CDR3. This chain connects TRBV15 to TRBJ2-7; 9 positions agree with TRBD1. This CDR3 spans 14 amino acids. Trimming at V came to 3 bases and at J to 1 base, leaving 1 base not matched to a gene. Germline CDR1 LNHNV, CDR2 YYDKDF (reference sequence). CDR3 sequence (DNA): TGTGCCACCAGCAGGGACAGGGGTTCCTACGAGCAGTACTTC. Translating it yields CATSRDRGSYEQYF. Drawing the rest from reference TRBV15 and TRBJ2-7, the complete variable domain is DAMVIQNPRYQVTQFGKPVTLSCSQTLNHNVMYWYQQKSSQAPKLLFHYYDKDFNNEADTPDNFQSRRPNTSFCFLDIRSPGLGDTAMYLCATSRDRGSYEQYFGPGTRLTVT.

The chain employs TRBV5-1 and TRBJ2-1; 13 bases map to TRBD2. The CDR3 covers 17 residues. V shed 3 bases and J 10 bases; nucleotides not matched to a gene: 13. Looked up from germline, CDR1 is SGHRS and CDR2 is YFSETQ. CDR3 sequence reads: CASSSNPTSGRGSEQFF. CDR3 in DNA: TGCGCCAGCAGCTCAAACCCAACTAGCGGGAGGGGCTCGGAGCAGTTCTTC.

V usage is TRBV6-5 and J usage is TRBJ1-1, with 7 bases matching TRBD1. CDR3 size: 13 residues. The germline gives CDR1 MNHEY, CDR2 SVGAGI. Unmatched junction bases numbered 5, after V lost 9 bases and J lost 1 base. In nucleotides, the CDR3 is TGTGCCAGTTTTCCAGGGGGGAACACTGAAGCTTTCTTT. Amino acids: CASFPGGNTEAFF.

The V gene is TRBV29-1, the J gene TRBJ2-1, with a tentative D call TRBD1 (6 bases). V lost 4 bases, J lost 2 bases, and 21 bases lay in between. CDR1 is SQVTM, CDR2 ANQGSEA, per germline. The CDR3 extends over 17 amino acids. CDR3 protein: CSVVRGNHVSPYNEQFF. The CDR3 DNA is TGCAGCGTTGTGAGGGGGAACCACGTTTCCCCCTACAATGAGCAGTTCTTC.

This chain connects TRBV23-1 to TRBJ1-4, with D unclear. Being an ORF, TRBV23-1 has a function that is uncertain. The CDR3 has 12 amino acids. Trimming removed 3 bases at V and 4 bases at J, with 3 bases between. DNA of the CDR3: TGCGCCAGCAGTCACATTAATGAAAAACTGTTTTTT. Its translation is CASSHINEKLFF.

This clone occurred a few times. The chain uses TRBV5-1 and TRBJ1-2; 10 nucleotides line up with TRBD1. Germline CDR1 is SGHRS and CDR2 is YFSETQ. V shed 4 bases and J 1 base; nucleotides not matched to a gene: 7. This CDR3 comprises 16 residues. The chain's CDR3 is CASSVRQGAGNYGYTF. CDR3 nucleotides: TGCGCCAGCAGCGTTAGACAGGGGGCGGGTAACTATGGCTACACCTTC.

This clone was detected a few times. The chain links TRBV7-3 to TRBJ2-1, with TRBD2 identical over 9 bases. In germline, CDR1 is SGHTA, CDR2 FQGTGA. The CDR3 sequence is 16 residues long. Losses at the gene ends were 5 bases for V and 4 bases for J; bases not matched to a gene: 9. DNA for the CDR3: TGTGCCAGCAGCCCCTCTGGCGGGAGGGATTACAATGAGCAGTTCTTC. It specifies CASSPSGGRDYNEQFF.

The chain links TRBV27 to TRBJ2-2; tentatively, D is TRBD2 (5 bases). The germline V gene has CDR1 MNHEY and CDR2 SMNVEV (reference sequence). Trimming left V 2 bases short and J 10 bases short, with 23 bases between. The CDR3 is made up of 17 amino acids. CDR3 amino acids: CASSLRARERTKEELFF. The CDR3 nucleotides are TGTGCCAGCAGTTTACGAGCGAGGGAAAGGACCAAGGAGGAGCTGTTTTTT.

The chain couples TRBV7-9 to TRBJ2-1; 12 nucleotides agree with TRBD2. The CDR3 is 17 residues long. The germline CDR1 and CDR2 sequences are SEHNR and FQNEAQ (reference sequence). The V gene end was trimmed by 3 bases and the J gene end by 7 bases; junction bases not matched to a gene: 10. The CDR3 protein is CASSLRTSGIGGNEQFF. CDR3 sequence (DNA): TGTGCCAGCAGCTTGAGGACTAGCGGGATCGGCGGGAATGAGCAGTTCTTC.

The gene calls are TRBV2 and TRBJ2-3; TRBD1 is a possible D gene (6 bases). Germline V CDR1 and CDR2: SNHLY, FYNNEI. V was shortened by 9 bases and J by 1 base, with 8 bases between the two germline ends. The CDR3 sequence is 12 residues long. CDR3 in amino acids: CARDSRTDTQYF. CDR3 nucleotide sequence: TGTGCCAGGGACAGCCGCACAGATACGCAGTATTTT.

The genes are TRBV30 and TRBJ1-5; D is unresolved. Trimming stripped 1 base from V and 6 bases from J, with 13 bases between. The CDR3 runs 14 residues. Germline V gives CDR1 GTSNPN, CDR2 SVGIG (reference sequence). CDR3 in DNA: TGTGCCTGGAGTGACTCGGTGCGAGGTCAGCCCCAGCATTTT. It codes for CAWSDSVRGQPQHF.

The chain uses TRBV2 and TRBJ2-3, with D unresolved. The CDR3 totals 14 residues. Trimming pared 6 bases from V and 3 bases from J, leaving 13 bases between. Looked up from germline, CDR1 is SNHLY and CDR2 is FYNNEI. The CDR3 here is CASRNTTMTDTQYF. The CDR3 nucleotides are TGTGCCAGCAGGAATACCACAATGACAGATACGCAGTATTTT.

The chain links TRBV7-9 to TRBJ2-1; perhaps TRBD2 as D (6 bases). The CDR3 spans 14 residues. CDR1 is SEHNR, CDR2 FQNEAQ, per germline (reference sequence). The V and J ends lost 5 bases and 4 bases respectively, with 12 bases between them. The CDR3 nucleotides read TGTGCCAGCAGCCCTACCGCGGGGTACAATGAGCAGTTCTTC. Translating gives CASSPTAGYNEQFF.

The chain links TRBV5-4 to TRBJ2-1, with 7 bases identical to TRBD2. The trim removed 3 bases at V and 6 bases at J, leaving 6 bases unmatched. CDR3 size: 14 residues. CDR1 and CDR2 from the germline V gene are SGHNT and YYREEE (reference sequence). CDR3 sequence: CASSSRTSSNEQFF. CDR3 sequence (DNA): TGTGCCAGCAGCTCCCGGACTAGTAGCAATGAGCAGTTCTTC.

This clone was recorded only once. In DNA, the CDR3 is TGTGCCAGCAGCTTAGGCCCCGGGACAGGGATCCACGAGCAGTACTTC. Translation: CASSLGPGTGIHEQYF. The rearrangement uses TRBV13 and TRBJ2-7; 9 bases align to TRBD1. The CDR3 contains 16 residues. CDR1 and CDR2 from the germline V gene are PRHDT and FYEKMQ (reference sequence). V gave up 0 bases and J gave up 5 bases; unmatched junction bases: 8.

This rearrangement joins TRBV7-2 to TRBJ2-5, with 9 positions matching TRBD1. V was pared by 9 bases and J by 0 bases, with 14 bases of the junction left unmatched. The CDR3 spans 17 residues. Germline CDR1 SGHTA, CDR2 FQGNSA. The CDR3 reads CASRPGQGFSYQETQYF. In nucleotides, the CDR3 is TGTGCCAGTCGGCCGGGACAGGGATTCTCTTACCAAGAGACCCAGTACTTC.

V is TRBV5-6 and J is TRBJ1-1; D is possibly TRBD1 (5 bases). Trimming left V 1 base short and J 0 bases short, with 13 bases between. The length of the CDR3 is 16 residues. Germline V gene data show CDR1 as SGHDT and CDR2 as YYEEEE. CDR3 DNA sequence: TGTGCCAGCAGCTTGTCTAGGGGAACCATGAACACTGAAGCTTTCTTT. It codes for CASSLSRGTMNTEAFF.